Listed below are T cell receptor beta chains from one sample, sequenced in a study of glioma-infiltrating T cells. TCRdb re-analysed the multiplex PCR reads in MiXCR, keeping a single row per CDR3 protein. This sample has approximately 120,000 distinct CDR3 sequences; 20% to 25% occur once, and the top ten carry 13% to 15%. The sample was glioma tissue, nonneoplastic brain tissue, or PBMCs (not recorded which). The receptor set was obtained from a human donor with low-grade glioma or glioblastoma, undergoing nonglioma brain surgery, or in good health (not recorded which). CDR3s include the opening cysteine and the closing phenylalanine or tryptophan. Each record gives: J gene, D gene, clone size, V gene, CDR3 protein, CDR3 DNA. D genes are given only for firm matches. The size of a clone is reported for some rows only, either as once, few or many, or as a class for expanded clones.

TRBJ2-5 | TRBD1 | NA | TRBV6-1 | CASNPPGQGTQETQYF | TGTGCCAGCAACCCCCCGGGACAGGGGACCCAAGAGACCCAGTACTTC
TRBJ1-3 | NA | many | TRBV18 | CASSSGGFSGNTIYF | TGTGCCAGCTCATCCGGAGGGTTCTCTGGAAACACCATATATTTT
TRBJ2-3 | TRBD2 | many | TRBV12-3/TRBV12-4 | CASSSATSPDTQYF | TGTGCCAGCAGTTCCGCGACTAGCCCAGATACGCAGTATTTT
TRBJ2-7 | TRBD1 | few | TRBV5-5 | CASSLDHYQTGTAF | TGTGCCAGCAGCTTGGATCACTACCAAACGGGGACAGCCTTC
TRBJ2-1 | NA | many | TRBV18 | CASSPGRRNEQFF | TGTGCCAGCTCACCGGGACGGCGCAATGAGCAGTTCTTC
TRBJ1-5 | NA | few | TRBV12-3/TRBV12-4 | CASSLAPYTRPQHF | TGTGCCAGCAGTTTAGCGCCGTACACTAGGCCCCAGCATTTT
TRBJ2-1 | TRBD2 | many | TRBV27 | CASGIAGGYNEQFF | TGTGCCAGCGGTATAGCGGGAGGTTACAATGAGCAGTTCTTC
TRBJ1-5 | NA | NA | TRBV4-1 | CANSQSNNQPQNF | TGCGCCAACAGCCAATCCAACAATCAGCCCCAGAATTTT
TRBJ2-7 | NA | NA | TRBV6-2/TRBV6-3 | CASSLHTPYEQYF | TGTGCCAGTAGTCTTCACACGCCCTACGAGCAGTACTTC
TRBJ2-5 | NA | many | TRBV20-1 | CSATPDVLETQYF | TGCAGTGCTACCCCAGACGTATTAGAGACCCAGTACTTC
TRBJ1-2 | NA | NA | TRBV18 | CARSPLQGTKNGYTF | TGTGCCCGCTCACCACTTCAGGGAACAAAGAATGGCTACACCTTC
TRBJ2-3 | TRBD2 | many | TRBV20-1 | CSATPAGGPITDTQYF | TGCAGTGCTACTCCCGCGGGAGGGCCAATCACAGATACGCAGTATTTT
TRBJ1-5 | NA | many | TRBV19 | CASSPTNGAAQPQHF | TGTGCCAGTAGTCCCACGAACGGAGCGGCTCAGCCCCAGCATTTT
TRBJ2-3 | NA | NA | TRBV19 | CASSVPFHTDTQYF | TGTGCCAGTAGCGTACCGTTCCACACAGATACGCAGTATTTT
TRBJ2-1 | TRBD1 | NA | TRBV7-6 | CASSSRTGGTLYNDQFF | TGTGCCAGCAGCTCCCGGACAGGGGGTACTCTCTACAATGATCAGTTCTTC
TRBJ1-4 | TRBD1 | many | TRBV20-1 | CSARAPGQGPVGNEKLFF | TGCAGTGCTAGAGCTCCGGGACAGGGCCCGGTTGGGAATGAAAAACTGTTTTTT
TRBJ2-7 | NA | many | TRBV6-1 | CASSESRANLGEQYF | TGTGCCAGCAGTGAAAGCAGGGCCAACTTGGGGGAGCAGTACTTC
TRBJ2-5 | NA | few | TRBV10-2 | CASSDPPGGMQETQYF | TGCGCCAGCAGTGACCCCCCAGGGGGGATGCAAGAGACCCAGTACTTC
TRBJ2-4 | TRBD2 | many | TRBV20-1 | CSASPATSGTGAKNIQYF | TGCAGTGCTAGCCCCGCAACTAGCGGGACCGGAGCCAAAAACATTCAGTACTTC
TRBJ2-3 | TRBD2 | few | TRBV4-2 | CASSQVQLAEAAGTQYF | TGTGCCAGCAGCCAAGTTCAACTAGCGGAGGCAGCGGGTACGCAGTATTTT
TRBJ1-2 | NA | NA | TRBV3-1 | CASSQAFRQASRGYTF | TGTGCCAGCAGCCAAGCCTTCAGACAGGCTAGTCGTGGCTACACCTTC
TRBJ2-1 | TRBD2 | many | TRBV6-1 | CASSSLAGETYNEQFF | TGTGCCAGCAGTTCATTAGCGGGAGAAACCTACAATGAGCAGTTCTTC
TRBJ1-2 | NA | many | TRBV7-9 | CASSSTWTDGYTF | TGTGCCAGCAGCTCTACCTGGACAGATGGCTACACCTTC
TRBJ2-3 | NA | many | TRBV12-3/TRBV12-4 | CASRWRLGTDTQYF | TGTGCCAGCAGATGGCGGTTAGGCACAGATACGCAGTATTTT
TRBJ2-7 | NA | NA | TRBV6-5 | CVSSQGFYEQYF | TGTGTTAGCAGTCAGGGGTTCTACGAGCAGTACTTC
TRBJ2-7 | NA | many | TRBV27 | CASSPEGGAREQYF | TGTGCCAGCAGTCCCGAGGGGGGGGCGCGGGAGCAGTACTTC